This T cell receptor beta chain was sequenced in a study of Ad26.COV2.S vaccination and SARS-CoV-2 variants. Trimming stripped 0 bases from V and 0 bases from J, with 9 bases between. Germline V CDR1 and CDR2: SGHDT, YYEEEE. CDR3 length: 16 residues. Sequencing was performed with immunoSEQ multiplex PCR; in TCRdb, only in-frame clones are kept and a portion is missing. This table has 380,000 or so clones, around nine tenths appearing once. Described treatment: over 15 received Ad26.COV2.S at low or high dose, single or two shots; 5 received placebo; per-sample allocation not given. Sampling was performed 63 days after the first vaccine or placebo injection.

Here the sequenced sample was peripheral blood, taken in a trial of Ad26.COV2.S vaccine versus placebo. The sequence derives from a person between 18 and 65 years old who received the Ad26.COV2.S COVID-19 vaccine or a placebo. The chain couples TRBV5-6 to TRBJ2-2; D not certain. In DNA, the CDR3 is TGTGCCAGCAGCTTGGCCCCCCCGTCGAACACCGGGGAGCTGTTTTTT. Translation gives CASSLAPPSNTGELFF.